What follows is one T cell receptor beta chain and its context. In the authors' workflow: How many nucleated cells were present was estimated from reference gene primer amplification. Method: immunoSEQ multiplex PCR; TCRdb's copy keeps in-frame clones and lacks some. The V and J calls and clone size were taken over from that table, and D and trimming were inferred from the DNA. Of about 99,000 clones in the sample, more than 80% were seen once. These data come from a study of blood T cell repertoires in COVID-19. Study-level information: Donors in the United States, Italy and Spain gave samples during acute or convalescent COVID-19. PBMCs, B-cell-depleted T cells, or T cells provided the cDNA or gDNA that made up the material.

Trimming left V 6 bases short and J 7 bases short, with 16 bases between. This CDR3 spans 14 amino acids. The germline CDR1 and CDR2 sequences are LNHDA and SQIVND (reference sequence). Followed over time, Seattle patients had been enrolled while infection was active. J is TRBJ1-5 and V is TRBV19; D call uncertain. This receptor was taken from a man older than 75 with COVID-19, enrolled during active disease. The sample was peripheral blood. CDR3 coding DNA: TGTGCCAGTAGGCATCAGGAGCGGCACCAGCCCCAGCATTTT. It specifies CASRHQERHQPQHF.